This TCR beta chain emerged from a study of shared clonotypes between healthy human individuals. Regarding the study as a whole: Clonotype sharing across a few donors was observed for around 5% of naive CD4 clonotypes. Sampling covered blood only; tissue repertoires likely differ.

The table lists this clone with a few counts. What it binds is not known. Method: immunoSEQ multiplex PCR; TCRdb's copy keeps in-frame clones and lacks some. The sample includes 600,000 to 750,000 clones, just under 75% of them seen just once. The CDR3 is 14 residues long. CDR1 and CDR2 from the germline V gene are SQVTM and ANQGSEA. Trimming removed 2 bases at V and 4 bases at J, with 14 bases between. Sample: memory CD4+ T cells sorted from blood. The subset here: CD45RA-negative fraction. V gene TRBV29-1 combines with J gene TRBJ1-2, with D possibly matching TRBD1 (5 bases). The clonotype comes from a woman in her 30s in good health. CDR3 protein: CSVESRQGGYGYTF. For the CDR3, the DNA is TGCAGCGTTGAATCCCGGCAGGGTGGCTATGGCTACACCTTC.